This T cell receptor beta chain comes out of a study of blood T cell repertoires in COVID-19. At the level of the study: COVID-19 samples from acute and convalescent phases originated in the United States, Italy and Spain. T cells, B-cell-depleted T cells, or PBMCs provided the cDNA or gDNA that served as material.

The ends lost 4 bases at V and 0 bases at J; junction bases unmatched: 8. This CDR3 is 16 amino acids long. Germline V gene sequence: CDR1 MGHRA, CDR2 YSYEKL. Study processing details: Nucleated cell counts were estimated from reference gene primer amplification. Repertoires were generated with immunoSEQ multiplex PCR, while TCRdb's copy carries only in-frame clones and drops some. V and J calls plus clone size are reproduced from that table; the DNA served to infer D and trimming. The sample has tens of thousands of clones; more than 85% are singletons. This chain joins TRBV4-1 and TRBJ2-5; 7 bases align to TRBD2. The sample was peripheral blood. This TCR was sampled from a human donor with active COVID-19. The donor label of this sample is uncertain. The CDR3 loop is CASSLSSGLYQETQYF. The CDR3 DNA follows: TGCGCCAGCAGCCTATCTAGCGGCTTGTACCAAGAGACCCAGTACTTC.